This is a list of T cell receptor beta chains from one sample in a study of cytomegalovirus exposure and HLA in healthy donors. Method: immunoSEQ multiplex PCR; TCRdb's copy keeps in-frame clones and lacks some. The sample consists of about 100,000 clones, approximately 84% of them appearing once. The sequencing input was PBMCs. Receptors were obtained from a man aged 25 to 45 in good health and CMV-seronegative. Both conserved end residues are part of each CDR3. Fields, in order: J gene, V gene, CDR3 protein.

TRBJ2-7,TRBV6-5,CASSYSRGGSVGEQYF
TRBJ2-3,TRBV18,CASSPPSTDTQYF
TRBJ2-5,TRBV5-3,CARSRTLLETQYF
TRBJ1-1,TRBV18,CASSPGQGREGEAFF
TRBJ2-2,TRBV15,CATSRARGAAGELFF
TRBJ2-4,TRBV5-1,CASSLGQEGDIQYF
TRBJ2-7,TRBV5-4,CASSLEASGAGEQYF
TRBJ1-5,TRBV11-2,CASSLVEGRGQPQHF
TRBJ2-3,TRBV10-1,CASSDLAGVGTDTQYF
TRBJ1-1,TRBV4-1,CASSSRHTEAFF
TRBJ2-1,TRBV9,CASSVGGLAMDEQFF
TRBJ2-1,TRBV13,CASSYRDPYNEQFF
TRBJ2-1,TRBV6-1,CASCESRSYNEQFF
TRBJ2-1,TRBV19,CASSIEVFTGRVF
TRBJ1-5,TRBV2,CASNPGLGGNQPQHF
TRBJ1-1,TRBV18,CASSPERGLNTEAFF
TRBJ1-2,TRBV4-1,CASSLGTGTYGYTF
TRBJ2-7,TRBV13,CASSLGPQGSYEQYF
TRBJ1-1,TRBV14,CASSHLGVNTEAFF
TRBJ1-2,TRBV14,CASSRQGVYGYTF
TRBJ1-2,TRBV5-6,CASNLIRDSQFYGYTF
TRBJ2-7,TRBV28,CASSPSGIRDEQYF
TRBJ1-1,TRBV5-1,CASSRTGQGNTEAFF
TRBJ2-7,TRBV6-1,CASAGTLGEQYF
TRBJ2-3,TRBV6-5,CASARGVGTDTQYF
TRBJ1-2,TRBV4-1,CASSQPHPDSYGYTF
TRBJ2-7,TRBV7-2,CASSLGPGLTYEQYF
TRBJ2-7,TRBV19,CASSATSGAYEQYF
TRBJ2-3,TRBV4-1,CASSQSPGLNTDTQYF
TRBJ1-5,TRBV30,CAWSDRSSGPQHF
TRBJ1-2,TRBV29-1,CSVPGQGVRGYTF
TRBJ2-7,TRBV2,CASSGGRHLYEQYF
TRBJ1-4,TRBV7-9,CASSPPGQLKLFF
NA,TRBV5-1,CASSLSRDRGHEQYF
TRBJ1-5,TRBV30,CAWSSRIGPERRPQHF
TRBJ2-7,TRBV7-8,CASSLAIGDRAYEQYF
TRBJ2-3,TRBV29-1,CSVTGQSLTDTQYF
TRBJ2-7,TRBV19,CASSQRQGEYEQYF
TRBJ1-5,TRBV28,CASSSLTGVQPQHF
TRBJ1-3,TRBV6-5,CASSGDRGNTIYF
TRBJ2-1,TRBV7-7,CASSLTSGGRNEQFF
TRBJ1-4,TRBV6-1,CASHTGVNEKLFF
TRBJ1-5,TRBV30,CAWSTDRVDQPQHF
TRBJ2-3,TRBV4-1,CASSHPLSGGATDTQYF
TRBJ2-7,TRBV5-1,CASSLVLREGSYEQYF
TRBJ2-1,TRBV7-8,CASSLEGLGSYNEQFF
TRBJ2-1,TRBV29-1,CSVKTSAHNEQFF
TRBJ1-2,TRBV29-1,CSLSVGQGADYGYTF
TRBJ2-5,TRBV25-1,CASSPHRDRETQYF